The entry that follows covers one T cell receptor (beta chain) sequence. The antigen is unknown. These data originate in a study of T cells in Graves' hyperthyroidism and ophthalmopathy. Study as a whole: Peripheral blood was secured at the point of initial diagnosis, before any treatment.

J lost 2 bases, V lost 5 bases, and 5 bases had no gene match. The CDR3 runs to 14 residues. Germline CDR1 SGHTA, CDR2 FQGTGA. Amplified TCR beta CDR3 regions came from RNA transcripts. During a first-round RT-PCR of the TCR CDR3, the HTBI primer set was used. TCRdb used MiXCR to reprocess the multiplex PCR reads, holding one entry per CDR3 protein. Among about half a million distinct CDR3 sequences listed, 15% to 20% were seen once. General observations from the study: Model-based prediction identified ophthalmopathy a median 6.5 months prior to its onset. Blood shared most expanded thyroid clonotypes above 0.001.

The V gene is TRBV7-3, the J gene TRBJ2-5; 7 bases align to TRBD1. This clonotype was obtained from a woman younger than 45 with Graves' ophthalmopathy. The sample comprised blood. In nucleotides, the CDR3 is TGTGCCAGCAGCCCCGACAGGGAGCAAGAGACCCAGTACTTC. Translating it yields CASSPDREQETQYF.